Only one count was recorded for the clone carrying this TCR beta chain. Building of the TCR beta libraries involved iRepertoire HTBI primers and Arm-PCR of CDR3 regions. TCRdb processed the multiplex PCR reads anew with MiXCR; each CDR3 protein has one entry. The sample includes a few hundred thousand distinct CDR3 sequences, roughly a fifth of them seen just once. As to time point: newly diagnosed GD, antithyroid drugs for less than 3 months. The TCR library was made from RNA extracted from PBMCs. The germline V gene has CDR1 LNHDA and CDR2 SQIVND (reference sequence). V lost 3 bases to trimming and J lost 5 bases; unmatched junction nucleotides: 8. The CDR3 loop spans 15 amino acids. The data stem from a study of regulatory T cells in long-lasting Graves disease. These data also formed part of another study, on T cells in Graves' hyperthyroidism and ophthalmopathy. That publication notes: A set of HTBI primers served as the primers for a first-round RT-PCR of the TCR CDR3.

This material consisted of peripheral blood mononuclear cells (PBMCs), taken at new diagnosis, from a patient treated with antithyroid drugs. This TCR derives from a woman aged 25-40 years with Graves disease. This rearrangement joins TRBV19 to TRBJ2-5; 8 nucleotides agree with TRBD1. This CDR3 reads CASSIRSGGVETQYF. DNA of the CDR3: TGTGCCAGTAGTATTCGGTCAGGGGGCGTGGAGACCCAGTACTTC. The full variable domain, with the rest looked up from reference TRBV19 and TRBJ2-5, is DGGITQSPKYLFRKEGQNVTLSCEQNLNHDAMYWYRQDPGQGLRLIYYSQIVNDFQKGDIAEGYSVSREKKESFPLTVTSAQKNPTAFYLCASSIRSGGVETQYFGPGTRLLVL.